These T cell receptor beta chains were read from a single sample in a study of CD8 T cells in ankylosing spondylitis. From the 5' RACE reads, TCRdb called clonotypes with MiXCR, one entry per CDR3 protein. Counted here are some 130,000 distinct CDR3 sequences, around 13% occurring once; the ten biggest clones make up about 2.7%. The source material was blood, either unsorted or a sorted T cell fraction (not recorded which). Every receptor here comes from a female donor with ankylosing spondylitis or in good health (not recorded which). The CDR3 runs from the conserved cysteine through the conserved F or W. The D gene is left open where the match is weak. Rows give clone size only sometimes, using once, few, many, or a class for an expanded clone.

d_call	clone_size	v_call	j_call	cdr3_aa	cdr3_nt
.	many	TRBV3-1	TRBJ2-5	CASSQDVRPTQYF	TGTGCCAGCAGCCAAGACGTCCGCCCGACCCAGTACTTC
TRBD1	many	TRBV14	TRBJ1-3	CASSQRGQTSGNTIYF	TGTGCCAGCAGCCAAAGGGGACAGACCTCTGGAAACACCATATATTTT
.	.	TRBV20-1	TRBJ2-3	CSAREGSTDTQYF	TGCAGTGCTAGAGAGGGGAGCACAGATACGCAGTATTTT
.	few	TRBV7-9	TRBJ2-7	CASSLAGSIYEQYF	TGTGCCAGCAGCTTAGCGGGGAGTATCTACGAGCAGTACTTC
TRBD1	many	TRBV10-3	TRBJ2-1	CAISVISGQTYNEQFF	TGTGCCATCAGCGTCATCTCGGGACAGACGTACAATGAGCAGTTCTTC
TRBD2	.	TRBV7-6	TRBJ2-3	CASSRTSGSPLADTQYF	TGTGCCAGCAGCAGGACTAGCGGGAGCCCCTTGGCAGATACGCAGTATTTT
.	.	TRBV29-1	TRBJ1-1	CSFEGLREDTEAFF	TGCAGCTTTGAAGGACTGAGGGAGGACACTGAAGCTTTCTTT
TRBD2	few	TRBV13	TRBJ2-3	CASSSPGTSGTDTQYF	TGTGCCAGCAGCTCCCCCGGGACTAGCGGCACAGATACGCAGTATTTT
.	few	TRBV20-1	TRBJ2-3	CSAWVQVPTTWAQYF	TGCAGTGCATGGGTCCAGGTCCCTACTACCTGGGCGCAGTATTTT
TRBD1	.	TRBV12-3/TRBV12-4	TRBJ1-2	CASSTGTVTNYGYTF	TGTGCCAGCAGCACCGGGACAGTGACTAACTATGGCTACACCTTC
TRBD1	many	TRBV10-3	TRBJ2-1	CAIRTGTGNNEQFF	TGTGCCATCAGAACCGGGACAGGGAATAATGAGCAGTTCTTC
TRBD2	few	TRBV5-1	TRBJ2-1	CASSLASGSPGNEQFF	TGCGCCAGCAGCTTGGCCAGCGGGAGCCCCGGTAATGAGCAGTTCTTC
.	few	TRBV5-6	TRBJ2-1	CASSLGFLDLTSSYNEQFF	TGTGCCAGCAGCTTGGGGTTTTTGGATCTCACAAGCTCCTACAATGAGCAGTTCTTC
.	many	TRBV27	TRBJ1-1	CASRSGEQLEAFF	TGTGCCAGCAGGTCAGGGGAACAGTTGGAAGCTTTCTTT
.	few	TRBV5-4	TRBJ2-7	CASSLAVEYEQYF	TGTGCCAGCAGCTTGGCCGTAGAGTACGAGCAGTACTTC
.	.	TRBV7-2	TRBJ2-2	CASSLGGAPGELFF	TGTGCCAGCAGCTTAGGCGGTGCGCCCGGGGAGCTGTTTTTT
.	many	TRBV11-2	TRBJ2-3	CASSPVVRELDTQYF	TGTGCCAGCAGCCCAGTCGTTCGGGAGTTAGATACGCAGTATTTT
.	many	TRBV27	TRBJ2-7	CASSPGPTYEQYF	TGTGCCAGCAGTCCGGGTCCTACCTACGAGCAGTACTTC
.	few	TRBV7-8	TRBJ1-5	CASSPTWGETVQPQHF	TGTGCCAGCAGCCCTACCTGGGGTGAAACCGTGCAGCCCCAGCATTTT
.	many	TRBV7-9	TRBJ1-5	CASSPDISNQPQHF	TGTGCCAGCAGCCCCGACATTAGCAATCAGCCCCAGCATTTT
.	.	TRBV20-1	TRBJ1-1	CSARDRRLNTEAFF	TGCAGTGCTAGAGACAGGCGGTTGAACACTGAAGCTTTCTTT
.	many	TRBV2	TRBJ1-5	CASSAPGTNLQPQHF	TGTGCCAGCAGTGCCCCCGGGACAAACCTTCAGCCCCAGCATTTT
.	.	TRBV12-3/TRBV12-4	TRBJ2-2	CASSLAGGLGGELFF	TGTGCCAGCAGTTTAGCGGGGGGGCTCGGCGGGGAGCTGTTTTTT
.	.	TRBV11-1	TRBJ2-3	CASSERQSRSDTQYF	TGTGCCAGCAGCGAACGACAGTCCAGGTCAGATACGCAGTATTTT
TRBD1	many	TRBV5-5	TRBJ2-3	CASSSDRGGTDTQYF	TGTGCCAGCAGCTCGGACAGGGGTGGCACAGATACGCAGTATTTT
TRBD2	few	TRBV29-1	TRBJ2-3	CSVGLAGADTQYF	TGCAGCGTTGGCCTAGCGGGAGCAGATACGCAGTATTTT
TRBD1	many	TRBV27	TRBJ2-1	CASSRYRTGAYNEQFF	TGTGCCAGCAGTAGATACCGGACAGGCGCCTACAATGAGCAGTTCTTC
TRBD1	.	TRBV5-1	TRBJ2-1	CASSQQGSTYNEQFF	TGCGCCAGCAGCCAACAGGGGAGCACCTACAATGAGCAGTTCTTC
.	many	TRBV20-1	TRBJ2-3	CSARAGAGTDTQYF	TGCAGTGCTAGGGCAGGGGCGGGCACAGATACGCAGTATTTT
.	many	TRBV12-3/TRBV12-4	TRBJ1-1	CASSPRPNTEAFF	TGTGCCAGCAGTCCTCGCCCGAACACTGAAGCTTTCTTT
.	many	TRBV7-2	TRBJ2-1	CASTGAYNEQFF	TGTGCCAGCACCGGGGCCTACAATGAGCAGTTCTTC
.	many	TRBV7-9	TRBJ2-2	CASSFTNTGELFF	TGTGCCAGCAGCTTCACGAACACCGGGGAGCTGTTTTTT
TRBD1	.	TRBV5-6	TRBJ1-4	CASGFRTGGYEKLFF	TGTGCCAGCGGATTCCGGACAGGGGGATATGAAAAACTGTTTTTT
TRBD1	many	TRBV6-5	TRBJ1-2	CASSYKGAPYGYTF	TGTGCCAGCAGTTACAAGGGGGCCCCCTATGGCTACACCTTC
.	.	TRBV18	TRBJ1-2	CASSPQGGHGYTF	TGTGCCAGCTCACCACAAGGAGGGCATGGCTACACCTTC
.	many	TRBV3-1	TRBJ2-7	CASSQNSYEQYF	TGTGCCAGCAGTCAGAACTCCTACGAGCAGTACTTC
.	.	TRBV4-2	TRBJ2-7	CASSQEGRADSYEQYF	TGTGCCAGCAGCCAAGAAGGGAGAGCAGATTCCTACGAGCAGTACTTC
.	.	TRBV29-1	TRBJ2-3	CSVDGGSKTDTQYF	TGCAGCGTTGACGGCGGGTCTAAGACAGATACGCAGTATTTT
TRBD1	.	TRBV12-3/TRBV12-4	TRBJ2-1	CASIPGQGVSEQFF	TGTGCCAGCATCCCGGGACAGGGGGTTTCTGAGCAGTTCTTC
.	many	TRBV28	TRBJ1-4	CASSAQQLNEKLFF	TGTGCCAGCAGTGCCCAACAACTTAATGAAAAACTGTTTTTT
TRBD2	few	TRBV15	TRBJ2-1	CATGPSGMSSYNEQFF	TGTGCCACCGGTCCTAGCGGTATGAGCTCCTACAATGAGCAGTTCTTC
.	many	TRBV6-1	TRBJ2-7	CASSLYEQYF	TGTGCCAGCAGCCTGTACGAGCAGTACTTC
.	.	TRBV12-3/TRBV12-4	TRBJ2-7	CASSFRAGDYSPYEQYF	TGTGCCAGCAGTTTTAGGGCGGGTGACTATAGCCCCTACGAGCAGTACTTC